The rows below give T cell receptor beta chains drawn from one sample of a study of T cell responses to AZD1222 COVID-19 vaccine. TCRdb keeps only in-frame clones here, not all; method: immunoSEQ multiplex PCR. The sample contains under 200,000 clones, about 91% of which appear only once. Material: peripheral blood, obtained on day 0 of AZD1222 vaccination. The receptors were sampled from an adult in good health. CDR3s include the opening cysteine and the closing phenylalanine or tryptophan. Fields, in order: D gene, J gene, clone size, V gene, CDR3 protein, CDR3 DNA. The D gene is left open where the match is weak. The size of a clone is reported for some rows only, either as once, few or many, or as a class for expanded clones.

>.|TRBJ1-2|.|TRBV28
CASSLGAGSFNYGYTF
TGTGCCAGCAGTTTAGGCGCCGGCAGCTTCAACTATGGCTACACCTTC
>.|TRBJ1-4|.|TRBV30
CAWSKGSGKLFF
TGTGCCTGGAGTAAGGGAAGCGGAAAACTGTTTTTT
>.|TRBJ2-6|.|TRBV7-8
CASSSRDLGPGANVLTF
TGTGCCAGCAGCTCCCGGGATTTGGGCCCTGGGGCCAACGTCCTGACTTTC
>.|TRBJ1-3|.|TRBV10-3
CAISESLSPGNTIYF
TGTGCCATCAGTGAGTCGTTGTCGCCAGGAAACACCATATATTTT
>TRBD1|TRBJ1-6|.|TRBV19
CASSMGTGTDYNSPLHF
TGTGCCAGTAGTATGGGTACCGGGACAGACTATAATTCACCCCTCCACTTT
>.|TRBJ1-2|.|TRBV11-2
CASSLVGGAAAAYGYTF
TGTGCCAGCAGCTTAGTAGGGGGGGCAGCAGCGGCCTATGGCTACACCTTC
>TRBD1|TRBJ1-2|.|TRBV28
CASSPWTGSYGYTF
TGTGCCAGCAGCCCCTGGACAGGGTCCTATGGCTACACCTTC
>.|TRBJ2-1|.|TRBV11-2
CASSLDYLHEQFF
TGTGCCAGCAGCTTAGATTATCTGCATGAGCAGTTCTTC
>.|TRBJ1-5|.|TRBV2
CASSGNNQPQHF
TGTGCCAGCAGTGGCAACAATCAGCCCCAGCATTTT
>.|TRBJ2-1|.|TRBV7-9
CASSLVVADGSRNEQFF
TGTGCCAGCAGCTTAGTCGTTGCGGACGGGAGTAGGAATGAGCAGTTCTTC
>TRBD2|TRBJ2-2|.|TRBV19
CASSMKVAGGSNTGELFF
TGTGCCAGTAGTATGAAGGTAGCGGGAGGTTCGAACACCGGGGAGCTGTTTTTT
>.|TRBJ1-6|.|TRBV4-1
CASSDDRISSYNSPLHF
TGCGCCAGCAGCGACGACAGGATTAGCTCCTATAATTCACCCCTCCACTTT
>.|TRBJ1-5|once|TRBV27
CASSTGAGKGQPQHF
TGTGCCAGCAGTACCGGGGCTGGGAAAGGTCAGCCCCAGCATTTT
>.|TRBJ2-7|.|TRBV9
CASSVAEGFTYEQYF
TGTGCCAGCAGCGTAGCTGAGGGGTTCACCTACGAGCAGTACTTC
>TRBD2|TRBJ2-5|few|TRBV3-1/TRBV3-2
CASSTRTSGKETQYF
TGTGCCAGCAGCACCCGGACTAGCGGGAAGGAGACCCAGTACTTC
>.|TRBJ2-1|once|TRBV5-1
CASSLKSSGANEQFF
TGCGCCAGCAGCTTGAAGAGTTCCGGGGCCAATGAGCAGTTCTTC
>.|TRBJ2-3|.|TRBV18
CASSPSTSLSTDTQYF
TGTGCCAGCTCACCATCAACATCTCTTAGCACAGATACGCAGTATTTT
>.|TRBJ2-1|.|TRBV9
CASSVVGGVSYNEQFF
TGTGCCAGCAGCGTAGTCGGCGGGGTCTCCTACAATGAGCAGTTCTTC
>.|TRBJ2-7|.|TRBV19
CASSPDRAYEQYF
TGTGCCAGTAGTCCGGACAGAGCCTACGAGCAGTACTTC
>.|TRBJ2-3|.|TRBV5-1
CASSLTLKGSTDTQYF
TGCGCCAGCAGCCTAACCCTTAAGGGGTCGACAGATACGCAGTATTTT
>TRBD2|TRBJ2-5|.|TRBV18
CASSSGSPPETQYF
TGTGCCAGCTCAAGCGGGAGCCCACCGGAGACCCAGTACTTC
>.|TRBJ1-1|.|TRBV28
CASSPGRGTEAFF
TGTGCCAGCAGCCCTGGCAGAGGAACTGAAGCTTTCTTT
>.|TRBJ1-4|.|TRBV9
CASTPGSTNEKLFF
TGTGCCAGCACCCCGGGGTCAACTAATGAAAAACTGTTTTTT
>.|TRBJ2-7|.|TRBV20-1
CSASVSSYEQYF
TGCAGTGCTAGTGTCAGTTCCTACGAGCAGTACTTC
>TRBD1|TRBJ1-2|.|TRBV19
CASSVPGQEVNGYTF
TGTGCCAGTAGCGTTCCGGGACAGGAGGTTAATGGCTACACCTTC
>.|TRBJ2-1|.|TRBV6-2/TRBV6-3
CASSVRENNEQFF
TGTGCCAGCAGTGTACGGGAGAACAATGAGCAGTTCTTC
>.|TRBJ1-1|.|TRBV19
CASSEWLSSGLLNTEAFF
TGTGCCAGTAGCGAGTGGTTGAGTTCCGGGCTATTGAACACTGAAGCTTTCTTT
>.|TRBJ1-5|.|TRBV5-5
CASSTGPPGPQHF
TGTGCCAGCAGCACGGGTCCACCGGGGCCCCAGCATTTT
>TRBD2|TRBJ2-1|.|TRBV5-1
CASSLRPGDISGTLKGGEQFF
TGCGCCAGCAGCTTGCGACCCGGAGACATTAGCGGGACCCTAAAGGGGGGTGAGCAGTTCTTC
>.|TRBJ2-6|.|TRBV18
CASSESGANVLTF
TGTGCCAGCTCAGAGTCTGGGGCCAACGTCCTGACTTTC
>.|TRBJ1-2|.|TRBV11-2
CASSRAVNYGYTF
TGTGCCAGCAGCCGGGCCGTTAACTATGGCTACACCTTC
>TRBD2|TRBJ2-1|.|TRBV4-2
CASSQEGLAGNNEQFF
TGTGCCAGCAGCCAAGAGGGACTAGCGGGAAACAATGAGCAGTTCTTC
>TRBD1|TRBJ1-2|.|TRBV2
CASSVDRGYYGYTF
TGTGCCAGCAGTGTGGACAGGGGGTACTATGGCTACACCTTC
>TRBD1|TRBJ1-5|.|TRBV19
CASRDRVDSNQPQHF
TGTGCCAGTAGGGACAGGGTCGATAGCAATCAGCCCCAGCATTTT
>.|TRBJ2-5|.|TRBV11-3
CASSPGFAADQETQYF
TGTGCCAGCAGCCCTGGATTTGCAGCCGACCAAGAGACCCAGTACTTC
>TRBD2|TRBJ2-4|.|TRBV4-1
CASSPSRREGPKNIQYF
TGCGCCAGCAGCCCTTCCCGACGGGAGGGCCCCAAAAACATTCAGTACTTC
>TRBD2|TRBJ2-1|few|TRBV9
CASSVGGRDVRDEQFF
TGTGCCAGCAGCGTAGGCGGGAGAGACGTCCGCGATGAGCAGTTCTTC
>.|TRBJ1-4|.|TRBV9
CASSVGQGGDEKLFF
TGTGCCAGCAGCGTAGGTCAGGGTGGGGATGAAAAACTGTTTTTT
>.|TRBJ2-1|.|TRBV27
CASRQLFEWEPQQFF
TGTGCCAGCAGGCAACTCTTCGAGTGGGAGCCCCAGCAGTTCTTC
>TRBD1|TRBJ1-6|.|TRBV28
CASSLKTGVTYNSPLHF
TGTGCCAGCAGTTTAAAGACAGGGGTAACCTATAATTCACCCCTCCACTTT
>TRBD2|TRBJ2-1|.|TRBV5-4
CASSRGERSYNEQFF
TGTGCCAGCAGCCGGGGGGAGCGGAGCTACAATGAGCAGTTCTTC
>.|TRBJ2-1|once|TRBV5-1
CASSQVAVPYNEQFF
TGCGCCAGCAGCCAGGTAGCGGTCCCCTACAATGAGCAGTTCTTC
>TRBD1|TRBJ2-5|once|TRBV12-3/TRBV12-4
CASKGQGLETQYF
TGTGCCAGCAAGGGACAGGGACTGGAGACCCAGTACTTC
>.|TRBJ1-4|.|TRBV11-2
CASSPLTGFGTNEKLFF
TGTGCCAGCAGCCCCTTAACAGGGTTTGGGACTAATGAAAAACTGTTTTTT
>TRBD1|TRBJ1-1|.|TRBV6-6
CASSSHPGTGDTEAFF
TGTGCCAGCAGTTCACACCCCGGGACAGGGGACACTGAAGCTTTCTTT
>TRBD2|TRBJ2-1|.|TRBV19
CASRQREIMNEQFF
TGTGCCAGTAGACAGCGGGAGATCATGAATGAGCAGTTCTTC
>TRBD2|TRBJ2-3|.|TRBV6-5
CASSFRLAGGSDTQYF
TGTGCCAGCAGTTTTCGACTAGCGGGAGGGTCAGATACGCAGTATTTT
>.|TRBJ1-3|.|TRBV28
CASSFSGVPLSGNTIYF
TGTGCCAGCAGTTTCTCAGGGGTACCTCTCTCTGGAAACACCATATATTTT
>.|TRBJ1-2|.|TRBV6-2/TRBV6-3
CASSYPDPLGYTF
TGTGCCAGCAGTTATCCCGACCCGCTTGGCTACACCTTC
>.|TRBJ1-5|.|TRBV19
CASSSPTRGGGNQPQHF
TGTGCCAGTAGTTCGCCAACCAGGGGAGGCGGCAATCAGCCCCAGCATTTT
>TRBD1|TRBJ2-3|.|TRBV18
CASSRQLQPGQGADTQYF
TGTGCCAGCTCACGACAACTACAACCGGGACAGGGAGCGGATACGCAGTATTTT
>.|TRBJ1-1|.|TRBV5-1
CASSLRMNTEAFF
TGCGCCAGCAGCTTAAGGATGAACACTGAAGCTTTCTTT
>.|TRBJ2-3|.|TRBV5-4
CASSPQDADTQYF
TGTGCCAGCAGCCCTCAGGATGCAGATACGCAGTATTTT
>.|TRBJ2-7|.|TRBV7-9
CASSDPTLSPYEQYF
TGTGCCAGCAGCGACCCCACCTTATCCCCCTACGAGCAGTACTTC
>.|TRBJ1-1|few|TRBV9
CASSRGDYTEAFF
TGTGCCAGCAGCCGAGGGGACTACACTGAAGCTTTCTTT